This T cell receptor beta chain was captured by sequencing in a study of T cell responses to AZD1222 COVID-19 vaccine. Study-wide results and limits: Epitopes outside B.1.351 and B.1.1.7 mutated regions reportedly drew nearly half of spike TCRs. Rises in breadth and depth of Spike-specific TCRs came after two AZD1222 doses. Just a handful of people given AZD1222 tested seropositive at baseline. Clonal diversity may have been underestimated in mostly white British donors.

Assay used: immunoSEQ multiplex PCR; TCRdb lists only in-frame clones, some missing. In the table there are 100,000 to 140,000 clones, roughly 87% of which are singletons. A remark on this clone: Its antigen is as yet unknown.

Germline CDR1 KGHSH, CDR2 LQKENI. V was shortened by 6 bases and J by 2 bases, with 23 bases between the two germline ends. The length of the CDR3 is 17 residues. V and J are TRBV18 and TRBJ2-7; D possibly corresponds to TRBD1 (6 bases). This sequence originates from an adult in good health. The sample was peripheral blood, taken on day 0 of AZD1222 vaccination. CDR3 sequence: CASSYDRDPGAPYEQYF. CDR3 DNA: TGTGCCAGCTCGTACGACCGGGACCCAGGGGCCCCCTACGAGCAGTACTTC. Based on the CDR3 plus reference TRBV18 and TRBJ2-7, the full variable domain is NAGVMQNPRHLVRRRGQEARLRCSPMKGHSHVYWYRQLPEEGLKFMVYLQKENIIDESGMPKERFSAEFPKEGPSILRIQQVVRGDSAAYFCASSYDRDPGAPYEQYFGPGTRLTVT.